One T cell receptor beta chain is described in this entry. Antigen: not known. The V end lost 2 bases, the J end lost 8 bases, and 11 bases lay between the germline ends. The germline V gene encodes CDR1 SGHTS and CDR2 YDEGEE. The CDR3 totals 13 residues. cDNA molecules, individually, were tagged with unique molecular identifiers. MiXCR was run by TCRdb on the 5' RACE reads, yielding one entry per CDR3 protein. Counted here are tens of thousands of distinct CDR3 sequences, more than 8.5% occurring once; the ten biggest clones make up under 9%. The data originate from a study of early T cells in non-severe SARS-CoV-2 infection. Across the whole study: Bulk RNA isolated from unsorted whole blood underwent sequencing; chains were not paired.

Study-wide points: Comparison of clonotypes with VDJdb favored anti-spike CD8 responses while missing private and CD4 specificities.

The chain combines TRBV5-8 with TRBJ2-1; tentative D call: TRBD2 (6 bases). What was sequenced was whole blood. This TCR came from an adult who was a healthcare worker with PCR-confirmed SARS-CoV-2 infection or an uninfected control (not recorded which). The CDR3 here is CASSFLARDEQFF. The CDR3 nucleotides read TGTGCCAGCAGCTTTCTAGCGCGGGATGAGCAGTTCTTC.